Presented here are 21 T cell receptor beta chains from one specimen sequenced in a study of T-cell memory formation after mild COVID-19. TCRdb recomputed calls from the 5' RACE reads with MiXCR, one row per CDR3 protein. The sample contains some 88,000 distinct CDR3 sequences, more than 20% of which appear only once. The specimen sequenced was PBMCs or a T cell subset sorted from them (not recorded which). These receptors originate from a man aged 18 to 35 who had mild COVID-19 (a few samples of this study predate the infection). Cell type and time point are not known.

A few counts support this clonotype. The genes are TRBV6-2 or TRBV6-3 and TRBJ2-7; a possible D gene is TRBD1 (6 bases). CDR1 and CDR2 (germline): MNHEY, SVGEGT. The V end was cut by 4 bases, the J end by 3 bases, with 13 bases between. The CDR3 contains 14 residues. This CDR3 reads CASSSGTKFYEQYF. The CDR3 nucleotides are TGTGCCAGCAGTTCGGGGACAAAATTCTACGAGCAGTACTTC.

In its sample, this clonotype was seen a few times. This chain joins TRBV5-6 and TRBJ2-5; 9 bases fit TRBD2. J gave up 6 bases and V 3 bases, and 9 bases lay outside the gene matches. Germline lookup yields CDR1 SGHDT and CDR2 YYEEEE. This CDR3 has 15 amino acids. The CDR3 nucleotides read TGTGCCAGCAGCTCCCTTGCGGGGGGGAGGAAGACCCAGTACTTC. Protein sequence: CASSSLAGGRKTQYF.

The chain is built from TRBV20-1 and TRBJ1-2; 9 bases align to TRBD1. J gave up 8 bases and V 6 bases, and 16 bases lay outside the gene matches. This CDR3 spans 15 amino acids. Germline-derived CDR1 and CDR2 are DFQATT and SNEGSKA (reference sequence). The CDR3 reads CSAWDREGSLYGYTF. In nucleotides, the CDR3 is TGCAGTGCATGGGACAGGGAAGGATCGCTCTACGGCTACACCTTC.

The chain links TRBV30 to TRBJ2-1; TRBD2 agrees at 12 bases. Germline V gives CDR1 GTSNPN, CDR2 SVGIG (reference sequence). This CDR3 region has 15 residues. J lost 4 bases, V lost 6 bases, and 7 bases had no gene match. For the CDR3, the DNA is TGTGCCTGTACCGGACTAGCGGGGTCTTACAATGAGCAGTTCTTC. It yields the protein CACTGLAGSYNEQFF.

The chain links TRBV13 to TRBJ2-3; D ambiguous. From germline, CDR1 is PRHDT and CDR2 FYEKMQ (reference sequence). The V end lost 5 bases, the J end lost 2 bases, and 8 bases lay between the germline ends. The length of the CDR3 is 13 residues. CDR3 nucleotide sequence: TGTGCCAGCAGCCCGAAGGACACAGATACGCAGTATTTT. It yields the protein CASSPKDTDTQYF.

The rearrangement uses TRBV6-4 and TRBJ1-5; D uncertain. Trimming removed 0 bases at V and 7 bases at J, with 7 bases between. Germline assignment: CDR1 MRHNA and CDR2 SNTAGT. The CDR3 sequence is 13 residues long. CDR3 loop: CASSDSSGQPQHF. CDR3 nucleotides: TGTGCCAGCAGTGACTCTTCGGGGCAGCCCCAGCATTTT.

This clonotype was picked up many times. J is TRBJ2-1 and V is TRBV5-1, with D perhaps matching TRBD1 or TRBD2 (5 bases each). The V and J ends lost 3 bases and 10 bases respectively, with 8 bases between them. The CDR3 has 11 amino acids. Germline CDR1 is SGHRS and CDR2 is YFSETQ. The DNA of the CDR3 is TGCGCCAGCAGCTGGGACCTCGAGCAGTTCTTC. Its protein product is CASSWDLEQFF.

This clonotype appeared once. The CDR3 DNA sequence: TGTGCCAGCAGCCGCCATAGCGGGGGCCGCTCCGGGGAGACCCAGTACTTC. This encodes CASSRHSGGRSGETQYF. V gene TRBV7-8 combines with J gene TRBJ2-5; 9 bases are a match to TRBD2. Per germline, CDR1 SGHVS and CDR2 FQNEAQ. J gave up 5 bases and V 5 bases, and 15 bases lay outside the gene matches. The length of the CDR3 is 17 residues. The variable domain in full, with the rest retrieved from reference TRBV7-8 and TRBJ2-5, is GAGVSQSPRYKVAKRGQDVALRCDPISGHVSLFWYQQALGQGPEFLTYFQNEAQLDKSGLPSDRFFAERPEGSVSTLKIQRTQQEDSAVYLCASSRHSGGRSGETQYFGPGTRLLVL.

The CDR3 nucleotides are TGTGCCAGCACCCTAGGAGGGAGCGGCACTGAAGCTTTCTTT. It encodes CASTLGGSGTEAFF. The chain has TRBV11-2 and TRBJ1-1; D not certain. The CDR3 sequence is 14 residues long. Germline CDR1 and CDR2: SGHAT and FQNNGV. Trimming shortened V by 7 bases and J by 4 bases, and 16 bases separated the two germline ends.

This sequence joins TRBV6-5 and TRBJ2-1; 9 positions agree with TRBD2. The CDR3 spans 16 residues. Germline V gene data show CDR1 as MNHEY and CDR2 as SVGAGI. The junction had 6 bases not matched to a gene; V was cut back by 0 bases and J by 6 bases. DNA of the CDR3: TGTGCCAGCAGTTACTCCGTAGCGGGGGATCGCAATGAGCAGTTCTTC. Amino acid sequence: CASSYSVAGDRNEQFF.

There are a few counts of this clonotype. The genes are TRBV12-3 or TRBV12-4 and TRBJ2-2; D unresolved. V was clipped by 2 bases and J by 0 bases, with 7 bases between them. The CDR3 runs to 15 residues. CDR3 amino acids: CASSLTDSNTGELFF. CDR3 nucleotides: TGTGCCAGCAGTTTAACGGATTCGAACACCGGGGAGCTGTTTTTT.

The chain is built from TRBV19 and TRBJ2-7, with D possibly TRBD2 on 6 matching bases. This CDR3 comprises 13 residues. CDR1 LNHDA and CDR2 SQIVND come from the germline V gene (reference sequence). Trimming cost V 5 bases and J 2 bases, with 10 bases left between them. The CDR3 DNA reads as TGTGCCAGTAGTGCGGGGTCGACCTACGAGCAGTACTTC. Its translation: CASSAGSTYEQYF.

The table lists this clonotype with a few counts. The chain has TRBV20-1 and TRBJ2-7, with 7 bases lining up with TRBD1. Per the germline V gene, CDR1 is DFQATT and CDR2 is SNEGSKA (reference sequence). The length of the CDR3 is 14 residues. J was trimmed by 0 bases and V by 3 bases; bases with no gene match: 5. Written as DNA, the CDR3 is TGCAGTGCTAGCAGGGGGAGCCTCTCCTACGAGCAGTACGTC. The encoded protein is CSASRGSLSYEQYV.

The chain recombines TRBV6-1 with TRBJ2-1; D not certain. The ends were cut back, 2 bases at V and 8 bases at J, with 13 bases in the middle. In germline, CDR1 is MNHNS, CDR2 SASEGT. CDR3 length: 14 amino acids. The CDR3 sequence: CASSEWASFDEQFF. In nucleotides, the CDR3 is TGTGCCAGCAGTGAATGGGCTAGTTTCGATGAGCAGTTCTTC.

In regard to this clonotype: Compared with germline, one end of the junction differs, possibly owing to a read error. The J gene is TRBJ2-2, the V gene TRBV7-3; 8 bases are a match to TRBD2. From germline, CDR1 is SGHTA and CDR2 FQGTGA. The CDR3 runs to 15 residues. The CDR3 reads CAGSLGAGATGELFF. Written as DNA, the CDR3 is TGTGCCGGCAGCTTAGGAGCGGGGGCCACCGGGGAGCTGTTTTTT.

This chain's CDR3 is CASSKRSGTVGGELFF. The CDR3 DNA reads TGTGCCAGCAGCAAACGGTCGGGGACAGTGGGCGGGGAGCTGTTTTTT. The chain uses TRBV7-8 and TRBJ2-2; 7 nucleotides agree with TRBD1. Per germline, CDR1 SGHVS and CDR2 FQNEAQ. The J segment lost 7 bases and the V segment lost 5 bases, leaving 13 bases of the junction unmatched. The CDR3 length is 16 residues.

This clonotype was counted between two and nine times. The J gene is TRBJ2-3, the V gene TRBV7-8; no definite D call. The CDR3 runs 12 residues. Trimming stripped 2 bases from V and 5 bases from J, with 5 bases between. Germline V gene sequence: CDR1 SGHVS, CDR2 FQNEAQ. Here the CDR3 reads CASSLQGDTQYF. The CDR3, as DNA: TGTGCCAGCAGCTTACAAGGAGATACGCAGTATTTT.

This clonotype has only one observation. CDR3 loop: CASSDRLALQETQYF. The CDR3 DNA reads as TGTGCCAGCAGTGACCGGCTAGCGCTTCAAGAGACCCAGTACTTC. The chain employs TRBV25-1 and TRBJ2-5, with D maybe TRBD2 (6 bases). The germline V and J ends were trimmed by 3 bases and 2 bases, with 13 bases remaining between them. CDR1 is MGHDK, CDR2 SYGVNS, per germline. The CDR3 is made up of 15 amino acids.

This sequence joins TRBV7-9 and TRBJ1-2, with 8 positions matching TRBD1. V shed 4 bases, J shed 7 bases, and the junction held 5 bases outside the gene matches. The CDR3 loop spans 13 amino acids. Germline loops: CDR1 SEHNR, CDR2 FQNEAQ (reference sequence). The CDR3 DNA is TGTGCCAGCAGCTCATCAGGGGGCATTGGCTACACCTTC. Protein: CASSSSGGIGYTF.

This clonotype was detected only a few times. CDR3 nucleotides: TGCGCCAGCAGCTCTGAGACTAGCGGGGGGCCCTACGAGCAGTACTTC. Residues: CASSSETSGGPYEQYF. The rearrangement links TRBV5-1 to TRBJ2-7, with 13 positions matching TRBD2. J lost 2 bases, V lost 3 bases, and 5 bases had no gene match. CDR1 SGHRS and CDR2 YFSETQ come from the germline V gene. CDR3 length equals 16 residues.

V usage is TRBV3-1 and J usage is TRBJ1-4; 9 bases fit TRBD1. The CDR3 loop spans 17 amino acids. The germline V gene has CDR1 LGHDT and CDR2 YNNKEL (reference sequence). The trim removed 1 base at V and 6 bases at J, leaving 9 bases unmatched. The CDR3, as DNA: TGTGCCAGCAGCCAAGTGAACAGGGGGCCCTTGGATGAAAAACTGTTTTTT. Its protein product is CASSQVNRGPLDEKLFF.